The 5 T cell receptor beta chains in this list originate from one sample, sequenced in a study of cytomegalovirus exposure and HLA in healthy donors. The PCR used 60 Vbeta and 13 Jbeta primers. The data were produced by immunoSEQ multiplex PCR, yet TCRdb's version contains in-frame clones alone and is incomplete. The table includes approximately 220,000 clones, approximately 70% detected once. Sequenced sample: PBMCs. The receptors stem from a woman in her 30s in good health and CMV-seronegative.

About this clone itself: Germline and junction disagree at one end, which may indicate a read error. The rearrangement joins TRBV5-1 to TRBJ2-6; D gene uncertain. Per germline, CDR1 SGHRS and CDR2 YFSETQ. The CDR3 extends over 13 amino acids. The chain's CDR3 is CDSRLESRGVLTF. Written as DNA, the CDR3 is TGCGACAGCAGATTGGAGTCCCGAGGCGTCCTGACTTTC.

V is TRBV6-5 and J is TRBJ1-6; no reliable D call. The germline gives CDR1 MNHEY, CDR2 SVGAGI. The V end lost 5 bases, the J end lost 10 bases, and 12 bases lay between the germline ends. This CDR3 contains 13 residues. CDR3 DNA sequence: TGTGCCAGCAGTGGGCCTCTCCCCTCACCCCTCCACTTT. It encodes CASSGPLPSPLHF.

This rearrangement joins TRBV12-5 to TRBJ1-5, with TRBD1 identical over 8 bases. The CDR3 is made up of 14 amino acids. Germline CDR1 is LGHNT and CDR2 is FRNRAP. The junction had 4 bases not matched to a gene; V was cut back by 5 bases and J by 4 bases. This chain's CDR3 is CASGPGTGNQPQHF. DNA for the CDR3: TGTGCTAGTGGTCCCGGGACAGGTAATCAGCCCCAGCATTTT. Drawing the rest from reference TRBV12-5 and TRBJ1-5, the complete variable domain is DARVTQTPRHKVTEMGQEVTMRCQPILGHNTVFWYRQTMMQGLELLAYFRNRAPLDDSGMPKDRFSAEMPDATLATLKIQPSEPRDSAVYFCASGPGTGNQPQHFGDGTRLSIL.

This clone was recorded a few times. The chain carries TRBV30 and TRBJ1-1; unclear D gene. The V and J ends lost 0 bases and 0 bases respectively, with 5 bases between them. This CDR3 is 13 amino acids long. Germline V lookup: CDR1 GTSNPN, CDR2 SVGIG (reference sequence). The CDR3 coding sequence is TGTGCCTGGAGTGTACATATGAACACTGAAGCTTTCTTT. Protein sequence: CAWSVHMNTEAFF.

This clone has just one count. The CDR3 is CASSIPGTQTPNYGYTF. CDR3 nucleotide sequence: TGTGCCAGCAGCATTCCCGGGACACAGACCCCAAACTATGGCTACACCTTC. V is TRBV7-9 and J is TRBJ1-2, with a possible D match to TRBD1 (6 bases). The V gene's germline CDR1 is SEHNR and CDR2 FQNEAQ (reference sequence). This CDR3 region has 17 residues. Trimming cost V 5 bases and J 2 bases, with 21 bases left between them.